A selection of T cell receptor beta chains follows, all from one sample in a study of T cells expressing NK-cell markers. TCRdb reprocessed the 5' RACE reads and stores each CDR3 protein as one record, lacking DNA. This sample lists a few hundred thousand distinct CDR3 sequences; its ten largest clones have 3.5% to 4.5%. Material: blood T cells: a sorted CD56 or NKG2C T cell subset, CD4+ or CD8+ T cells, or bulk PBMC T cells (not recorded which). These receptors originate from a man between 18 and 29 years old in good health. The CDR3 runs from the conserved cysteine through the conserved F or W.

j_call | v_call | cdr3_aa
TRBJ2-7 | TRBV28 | CASSLGLAENEQYF
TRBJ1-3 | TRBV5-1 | CASSLDAGGFGNTIYF
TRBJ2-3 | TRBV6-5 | CASSFRPSSTDTQYF
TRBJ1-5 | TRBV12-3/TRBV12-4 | CASSLAHRAWGNQPQHF
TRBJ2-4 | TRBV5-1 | CASSKGTGQYF
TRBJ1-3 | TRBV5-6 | CASSFYLSGNTIYF
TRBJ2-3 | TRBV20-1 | CSARGQGIGDTQYF
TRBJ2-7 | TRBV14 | CASSQGLGGRYEQYF
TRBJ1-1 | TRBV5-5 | CASSPLQGANTEAFF
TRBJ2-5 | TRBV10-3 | CAIRLHKETQYF
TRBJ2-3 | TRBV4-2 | CASSPDADTQYF
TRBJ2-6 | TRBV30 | CAWEKGIDSGANVLTF
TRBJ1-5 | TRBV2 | CASSEDSQDYQPQHF
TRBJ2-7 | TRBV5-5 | CASSLSGDYEQYF
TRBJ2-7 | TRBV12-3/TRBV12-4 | CASSPGQGAGPYEQYF
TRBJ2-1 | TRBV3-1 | CASRLRTSGSTYNEQFF
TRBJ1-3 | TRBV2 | CASHEGGSGNTIYF
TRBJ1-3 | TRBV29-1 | CSVEGGDGNTIYF
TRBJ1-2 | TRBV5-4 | CASSLVGRDGYTF
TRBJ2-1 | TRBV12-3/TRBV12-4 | CASIGSNRGANEQFF
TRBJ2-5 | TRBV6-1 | CAARRFSGQETQYF
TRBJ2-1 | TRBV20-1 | CSAKTGGGQFF
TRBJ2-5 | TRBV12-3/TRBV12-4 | CASNLLGPLLSAQYF
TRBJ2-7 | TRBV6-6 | CATRTGEAWEQYF
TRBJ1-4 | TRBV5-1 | CASSLASLGDEGKLFF
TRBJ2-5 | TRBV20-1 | CSARGGFQETQYF
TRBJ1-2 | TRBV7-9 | CASSSGRGGSGYGYTF
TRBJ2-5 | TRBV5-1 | CASSLGAGAYQETQYF
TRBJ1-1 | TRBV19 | CASRNEGMVRTEAFF
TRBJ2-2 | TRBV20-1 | CSAVTSLAGELFF
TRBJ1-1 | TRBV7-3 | CASSPTDRGQGTEAFF
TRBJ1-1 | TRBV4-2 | CASSQDGRNGIPEAFF
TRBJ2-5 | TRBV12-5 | CASGQRTGARQTQYF
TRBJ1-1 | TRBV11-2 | CASTLGRGFAFF
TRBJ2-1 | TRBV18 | CASSPQGSILAGEQFF
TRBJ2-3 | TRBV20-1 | CSASAGRRTDTQYF
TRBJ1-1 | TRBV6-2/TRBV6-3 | CASSYGDRVSAEAFF
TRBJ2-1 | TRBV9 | CASSAQTSGSSYNEQFF
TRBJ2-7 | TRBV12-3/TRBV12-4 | CASTPQGTASYEQYF
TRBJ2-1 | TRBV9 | CASSARDSRYIPFF
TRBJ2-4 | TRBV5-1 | CASSLPDRGHIQYF
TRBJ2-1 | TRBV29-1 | CSVEPETGDEQFF
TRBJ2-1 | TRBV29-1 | CSVPILQGSSYNEQFF
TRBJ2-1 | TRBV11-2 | CASSSYKGNEQFF
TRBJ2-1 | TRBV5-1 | CASRGEGLYNEQFF
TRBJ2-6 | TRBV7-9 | CASSPKRTVNYSGANVLTF
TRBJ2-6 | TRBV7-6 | CASSLATGMGANVLTF
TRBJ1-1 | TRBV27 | CASSLRHSRAEAFF
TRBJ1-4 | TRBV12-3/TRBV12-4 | CASTLFLQEMNEKLFF
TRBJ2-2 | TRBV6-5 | CASSYGGSPTGELFF
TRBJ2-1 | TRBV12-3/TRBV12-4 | CASSTTEKSWRQFF
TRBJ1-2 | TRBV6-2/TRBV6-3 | CASSDGQGAFYGYTF